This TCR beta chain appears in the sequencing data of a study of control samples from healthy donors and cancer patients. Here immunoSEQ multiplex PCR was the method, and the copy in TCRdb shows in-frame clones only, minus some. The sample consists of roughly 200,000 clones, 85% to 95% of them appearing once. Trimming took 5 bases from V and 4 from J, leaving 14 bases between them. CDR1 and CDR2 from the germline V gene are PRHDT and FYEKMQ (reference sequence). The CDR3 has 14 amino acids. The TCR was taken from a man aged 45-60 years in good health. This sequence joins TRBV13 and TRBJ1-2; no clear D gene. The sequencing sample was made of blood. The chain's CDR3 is CASSRNLNRYGYTF. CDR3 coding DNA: TGTGCCAGCAGCAGGAACCTGAATCGCTATGGCTACACCTTC.